The 14 T cell receptor beta chains given below trace back to one sample, sequenced in a study of early T cells in non-severe SARS-CoV-2 infection. From the 5' RACE reads, TCRdb called clonotypes with MiXCR, one entry per CDR3 protein. This repertoire shows 70,000 to 85,000 distinct CDR3 sequences, 4.5% to 6% found once; its top ten account for 7.3%. This sample comprised whole blood, obtained at baseline. The receptors shown here come from an adult who was a healthcare worker with PCR-confirmed SARS-CoV-2 infection or an uninfected control (not recorded which).

This clonotype was seen ten or more times. The chain carries TRBV10-1 and TRBJ1-1, with D hard to call. V was pared by 0 bases and J by 2 bases, with 1 base between. CDR3 size: 12 residues. Germline assignment: CDR1 WNHNN and CDR2 SYGVQD (reference sequence). CDR3 in amino acids: CASSESNTEAFF. CDR3 sequence (DNA): TGCGCCAGCAGTGAGTCCAACACTGAAGCTTTCTTT.

At least ten counts were recorded for this clonotype. The rearrangement uses TRBV20-1 and TRBJ1-5, with D maybe TRBD1 (6 bases). V was cut by 3 bases and J by 1 base, with 13 bases left in between. CDR3 length: 15 residues. Germline V gene sequence: CDR1 DFQATT, CDR2 SNEGSKA (reference sequence). DNA for the CDR3: TGCAGTGCTAGTGCAGGGGACGGCAGCAATCAGCCCCAGCATTTT. Translation: CSASAGDGSNQPQHF.

The CDR3 sequence: CASSQVAGSYEQYF. The CDR3 nucleotides are TGCGCCAGCAGCCAAGTAGCGGGATCCTACGAGCAGTACTTC. The rearrangement joins TRBV4-1 to TRBJ2-7; the match to TRBD2 covers 8 bases. V dropped 1 base and J dropped 1; count of bases not matched to a gene: 0. The germline V gene has CDR1 MGHRA and CDR2 YSYEKL. This CDR3 region has 14 residues.

The table lists this clonotype with a few counts. The rearrangement uses TRBV9 and TRBJ1-1, with D possibly matching TRBD1 (6 bases). This CDR3 has 15 amino acids. Germline V CDR1 and CDR2: SGDLS, YYNGEE. V lost 0 bases and J 1 base, leaving 10 bases between the germline ends. The CDR3 DNA reads TGTGCCAGCAGCGTAGTTTGGACAGAGAACACTGAAGCTTTCTTT. This gives the protein CASSVVWTENTEAFF.

Worth noting for this clonotype: This may come from a read error, since a much larger clone is one base off. The chain links TRBV2 to TRBJ2-7, with 8 bases that match TRBD1. The CDR3 spans 13 residues. CDR1 SNHLY and CDR2 FYNNEI come from the germline V gene. The CDR3 nucleotides read TGTGTCATCTTAGGACAGGGTACCTACGAGCAGTACTTC. Protein: CVILGQGTYEQYF.

This clonotype was seen many times. The chain combines TRBV29-1 with TRBJ1-3, with a tentative D call TRBD1 (5 bases). This CDR3 is built from 11 residues. Germline CDR1 reads SQVTM; CDR2 reads ANQGSEA. Trimming cost V 1 base and J 7 bases, with 5 bases left between them. CDR3 in DNA: TGCAGCGTTGAAGGGGGGAACACCATATATTTT. Translating gives CSVEGGNTIYF. Complete variable domain (other parts from reference TRBV29-1 and TRBJ1-3): SAVISQKPSRDICQRGTSLTIQCQVDSQVTMMFWYRQQPGQSLTLIATANQGSEATYESGFVIDKFPISRPNLTFSTLTVSNMSPEDSSIYLCSVEGGNTIYFGEGSWLTVV.

This clonotype was observed at least ten times. The chain carries TRBV6-5 and TRBJ2-7, with D perhaps TRBD2 (5 bases). V gave up 5 bases and J gave up 6 bases, with 11 bases separating them. The length of the CDR3 is 12 residues. Germline V gene lookup returns CDR1 MNHEY and CDR2 SVGAGI. The CDR3 DNA reads as TGTGCCAGCAGTCGCTTTGGGAGCGAGCAGTACTTC. It translates to CASSRFGSEQYF.

The chain is built from TRBV2 and TRBJ2-4, with 9 bases identical to TRBD2. The trim removed 5 bases at V and 0 bases at J, leaving 14 bases unmatched. The CDR3 is 19 residues long. The germline V gene has CDR1 SNHLY and CDR2 FYNNEI. CDR3 sequence: CASSSRGGRALGAKNIQYF. The CDR3 DNA sequence: TGTGCCAGCAGTTCGCGAGGCGGGAGGGCCTTAGGAGCCAAAAACATTCAGTACTTC.

This clonotype was seen more than once but under ten times. The chain combines TRBV7-9 with TRBJ2-7, with D possibly TRBD1 on 6 matching bases. CDR3 size: 15 residues. V was cut by 10 bases and J by 7 bases, with 26 bases left in between. Germline-derived CDR1 and CDR2 are SEHNR and FQNEAQ (reference sequence). The CDR3 sequence: CATITGIGSLSEQYF. CDR3 coding DNA: TGTGCCACCATTACAGGGATTGGATCTCTTTCGGAGCAGTACTTC.

This clonotype was recorded many times. V is TRBV7-9 and J is TRBJ2-7, with TRBD1 identical over 12 bases. CDR3 size: 14 residues. Germline CDR1 reads SEHNR; CDR2 reads FQNEAQ (reference sequence). V shed 5 bases and J 6 bases; nucleotides not matched to a gene: 5. The CDR3 reads CASSAEGQGAEQYF. The CDR3 nucleotides are TGTGCCAGCAGCGCAGAGGGACAGGGGGCCGAGCAGTACTTC.

The sample holds a few counts of this clonotype. This chain links TRBV18 with TRBJ2-7, with TRBD1 matching 8 bases. The CDR3 is 14 residues long. The germline V gene encodes CDR1 KGHSH and CDR2 LQKENI. Losses at the gene ends were 3 bases for V and 2 bases for J; bases not matched to a gene: 3. CDR3 coding DNA: TGTGCCAGCTCACCGGACAGGGTGCCCTACGAGCAGTACTTC. Translating it yields CASSPDRVPYEQYF.

The sample holds a few counts of this clonotype. The V call is TRBV7-9, the J call TRBJ1-1; the match to TRBD1 covers 10 bases. CDR1 is SEHNR, CDR2 FQNEAQ, per germline (reference sequence). The CDR3 runs to 15 residues. Trimming took 2 bases from V and 6 from J; bases not matched to a gene: 6. In nucleotides, the CDR3 is TGTGCCAGCAGCTTATACGGACAGGGGGACGCTGAAGCTTTCTTT. Residues: CASSLYGQGDAEAFF.

This clonotype was found a few times. This chain uses TRBV19 with TRBJ2-1; TRBD2 agrees at 9 bases. Germline loops: CDR1 LNHDA, CDR2 SQIVND (reference sequence). This CDR3 has 17 residues. V lost 4 bases to trimming and J lost 8 bases; unmatched junction nucleotides: 15. CDR3 nucleotides: TGTGCCAGTAGTAACCCAGCGGATAGCGGGAGAGGAGATGAGCAGTTCTTC. It encodes CASSNPADSGRGDEQFF.

This clonotype showed up just a few times. The chain joins TRBV7-9 to TRBJ2-1, with D perhaps TRBD1 (6 bases). Germline V gives CDR1 SEHNR, CDR2 FQNEAQ (reference sequence). Trimming shortened V by 5 bases and J by 5 bases, and 10 bases separated the two germline ends. This CDR3 has 13 residues. The CDR3 is CASSNRQDNEQFF. CDR3 coding DNA: TGTGCCAGCAGCAACAGACAGGACAATGAGCAGTTCTTC.